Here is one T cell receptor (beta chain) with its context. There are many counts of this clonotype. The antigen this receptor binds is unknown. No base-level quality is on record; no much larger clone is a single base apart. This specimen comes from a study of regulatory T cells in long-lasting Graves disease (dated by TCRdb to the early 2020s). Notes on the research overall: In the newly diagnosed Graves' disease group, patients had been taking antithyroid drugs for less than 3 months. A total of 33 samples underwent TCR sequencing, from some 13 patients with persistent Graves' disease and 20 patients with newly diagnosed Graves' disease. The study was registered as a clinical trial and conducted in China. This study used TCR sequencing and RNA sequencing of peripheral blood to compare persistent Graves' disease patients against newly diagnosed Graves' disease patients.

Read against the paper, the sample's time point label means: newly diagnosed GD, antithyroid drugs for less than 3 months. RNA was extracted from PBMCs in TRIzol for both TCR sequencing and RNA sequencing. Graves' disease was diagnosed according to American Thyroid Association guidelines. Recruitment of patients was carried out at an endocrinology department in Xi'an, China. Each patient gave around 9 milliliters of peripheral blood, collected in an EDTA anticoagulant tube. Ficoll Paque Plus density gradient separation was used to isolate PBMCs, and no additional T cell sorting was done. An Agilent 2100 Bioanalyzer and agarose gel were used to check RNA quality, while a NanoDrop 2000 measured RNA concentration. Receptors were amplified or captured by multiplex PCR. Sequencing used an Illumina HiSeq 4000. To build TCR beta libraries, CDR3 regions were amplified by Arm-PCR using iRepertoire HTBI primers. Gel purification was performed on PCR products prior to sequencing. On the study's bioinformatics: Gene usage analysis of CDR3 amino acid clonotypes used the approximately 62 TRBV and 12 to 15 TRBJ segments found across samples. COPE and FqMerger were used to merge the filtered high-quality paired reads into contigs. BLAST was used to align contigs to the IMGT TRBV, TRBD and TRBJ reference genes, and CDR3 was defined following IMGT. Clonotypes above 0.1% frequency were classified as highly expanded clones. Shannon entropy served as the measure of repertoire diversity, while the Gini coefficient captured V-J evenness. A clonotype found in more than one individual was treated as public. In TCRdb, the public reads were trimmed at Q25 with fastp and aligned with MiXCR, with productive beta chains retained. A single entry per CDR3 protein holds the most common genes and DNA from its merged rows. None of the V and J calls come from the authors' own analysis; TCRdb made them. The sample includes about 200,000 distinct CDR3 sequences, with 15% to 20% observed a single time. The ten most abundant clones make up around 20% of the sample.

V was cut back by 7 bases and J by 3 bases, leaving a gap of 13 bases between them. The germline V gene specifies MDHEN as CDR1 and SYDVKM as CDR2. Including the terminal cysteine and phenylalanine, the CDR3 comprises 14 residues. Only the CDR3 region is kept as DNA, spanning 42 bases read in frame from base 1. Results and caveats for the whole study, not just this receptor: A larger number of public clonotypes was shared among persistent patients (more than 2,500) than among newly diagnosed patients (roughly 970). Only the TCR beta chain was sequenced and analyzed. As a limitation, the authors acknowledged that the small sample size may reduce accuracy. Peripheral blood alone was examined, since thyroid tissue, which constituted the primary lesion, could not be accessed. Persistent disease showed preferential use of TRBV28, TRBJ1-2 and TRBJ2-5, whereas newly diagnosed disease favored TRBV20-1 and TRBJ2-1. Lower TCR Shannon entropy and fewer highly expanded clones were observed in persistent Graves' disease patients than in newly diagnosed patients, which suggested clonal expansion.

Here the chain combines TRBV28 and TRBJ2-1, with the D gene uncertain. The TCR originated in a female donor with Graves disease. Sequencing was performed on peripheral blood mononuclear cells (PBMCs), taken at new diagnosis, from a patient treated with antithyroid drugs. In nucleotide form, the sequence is TGTGCCAGCAACGCGGCAGAATTCTACAATGAGCAGTTCTTC. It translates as CASNAAEFYNEQFF.